This TCR beta chain was sequenced in a study of PD-L1 blockade in urothelial cancer. Points from the study as a whole: Durable-benefit cases showed more tumor-associated blood clone expansion at 3 weeks.

Germline values: CDR1 SGHNT, CDR2 YENEEA. The length of the CDR3 is 14 residues. The V and J ends lost 5 bases and 8 bases respectively, with 16 bases between them. Sample contribution per patient ranged from 1 to 8, covering pretreatment and on-treatment. Sequenced by immunoSEQ multiplex PCR; TCRdb stores in-frame clones only, minus some. The sample yields about 32,000 clones, about nine tenths seen once. Concerning this clone: Its specificity is not known.

The material was PBMCs, obtained around atezolizumab (anti-PD-L1) treatment. The chain employs TRBV11-3 and TRBJ2-1; maybe TRBD2 (5 bases). This TCR derives from a man aged 50 to 59 with urothelial cancer. CDR3 loop: CASSPTDYSHEQFF. CDR3 in DNA: TGTGCCAGCAGCCCCACAGACTATTCCCATGAGCAGTTCTTC.